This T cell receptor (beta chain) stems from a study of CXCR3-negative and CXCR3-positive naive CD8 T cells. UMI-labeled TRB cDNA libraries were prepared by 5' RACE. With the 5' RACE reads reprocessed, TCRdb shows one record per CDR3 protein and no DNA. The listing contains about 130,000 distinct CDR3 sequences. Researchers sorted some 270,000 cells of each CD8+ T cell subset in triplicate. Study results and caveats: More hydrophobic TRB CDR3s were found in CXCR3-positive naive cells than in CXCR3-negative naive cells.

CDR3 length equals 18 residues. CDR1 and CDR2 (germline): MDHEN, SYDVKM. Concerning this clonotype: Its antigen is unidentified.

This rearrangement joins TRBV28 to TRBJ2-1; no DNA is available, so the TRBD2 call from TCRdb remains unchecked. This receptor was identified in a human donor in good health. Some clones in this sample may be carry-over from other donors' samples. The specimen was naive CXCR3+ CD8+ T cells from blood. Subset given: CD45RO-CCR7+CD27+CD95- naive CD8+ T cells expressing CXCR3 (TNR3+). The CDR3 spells CASSSDGILAGGYNEQFF.